This TCR beta chain was sequenced during a study of glioma-infiltrating T cells. This clonotype was counted ten times or more. TCR alpha and beta CDR3 regions were amplified from RNA using iRepertoire nested multiplex PCR. From the multiplex PCR reads, TCRdb called clonotypes with MiXCR, one entry per CDR3 protein. The sample has a few hundred thousand distinct CDR3 sequences, around 38% seen once. The CDR3 has 12 amino acids. V lost 7 bases, J lost 5 bases, and 6 bases stayed unmatched. Germline CDR1 reads DFQATT; CDR2 reads SNEGSKA (reference sequence). Sequenced input: glioma tissue, nonneoplastic brain tissue, or PBMCs (not recorded which). The source of this sequence is a human donor with low-grade glioma or glioblastoma, undergoing nonglioma brain surgery, or in good health (not recorded which). The rearrangement joins TRBV20-1 to TRBJ2-7, with 9 bases matching TRBD2. CDR3 protein: CSVLAGRNEQYF. DNA for the CDR3: TGCAGTGTCCTAGCGGGAAGGAACGAGCAGTACTTC.